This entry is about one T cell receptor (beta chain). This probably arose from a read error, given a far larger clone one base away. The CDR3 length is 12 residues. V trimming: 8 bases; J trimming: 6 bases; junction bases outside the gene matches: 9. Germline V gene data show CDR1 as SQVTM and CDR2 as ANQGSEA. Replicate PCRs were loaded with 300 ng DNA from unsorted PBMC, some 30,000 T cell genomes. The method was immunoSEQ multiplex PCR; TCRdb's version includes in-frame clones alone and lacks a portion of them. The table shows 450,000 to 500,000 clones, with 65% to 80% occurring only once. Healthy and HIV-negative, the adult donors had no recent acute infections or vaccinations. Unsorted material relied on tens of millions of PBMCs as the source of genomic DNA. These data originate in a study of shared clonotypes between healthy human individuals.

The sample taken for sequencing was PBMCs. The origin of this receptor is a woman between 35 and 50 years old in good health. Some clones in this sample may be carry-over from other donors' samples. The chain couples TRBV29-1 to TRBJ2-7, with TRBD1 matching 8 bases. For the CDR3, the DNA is TGCAGCTGGGGGACAGGCGAACTCGAGCAGTACTTC. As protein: CSWGTGELEQYF.